The 4 T cell receptor beta chains below all came from one sample that was sequenced in a study of hypomethylating agent response in myelodysplastic syndrome. The data were produced by immunoSEQ multiplex PCR, yet TCRdb's version contains in-frame clones alone and is incomplete. Of 5,000 to 6,500 clones in the sample, roughly 80% were seen once. The material sequenced was bone marrow, taken before or after starting hypomethylating agent treatment for myelodysplastic syndrome (not recorded which). Receptors originate from a human donor with myelodysplastic syndrome.

The V call is TRBV7-3, the J call TRBJ2-2; 7 bases match TRBD2. The germline gives CDR1 SGHTA, CDR2 FQGTGA. The CDR3 runs 16 residues. With 1 base clipped from V and 0 bases from J, the junction kept 2 bases outside the gene matches. This CDR3 is CASSLSGGANTGELFF. The CDR3 region has the DNA TGTGCCAGCAGCTTAAGCGGGGGAGCGAACACCGGGGAGCTGTTTTTT.

The rearrangement links TRBV11-2 to TRBJ1-1; D ambiguous. The CDR3 is made up of 15 amino acids. CDR1 and CDR2 (germline): SGHAT, FQNNGV. The V end was cut by 5 bases, the J end by 0 bases, with 13 bases between. DNA for the CDR3: TGTGCCAGCAGCAGACTAGAGGGAGTGAACACTGAAGCTTTCTTT. Its protein product is CASSRLEGVNTEAFF.

The chain is built from TRBV27 and TRBJ2-4; tentative D call: TRBD1 (6 bases). The CDR3 is 16 residues long. Germline V gene sequence: CDR1 MNHEY, CDR2 SMNVEV (reference sequence). Between the trimmed V and J ends, which lost 6 bases and 3 bases, there was a span of 18 bases. This chain's CDR3 is CASRTNRELSKNIQYF. The CDR3 region has the DNA TGTGCCAGCAGAACAAACAGGGAACTTAGCAAAAACATTCAGTACTTC.

This clone came up once. The chain has TRBV11-1 and TRBJ2-2; D might be TRBD2 (6 bases). This CDR3 is built from 14 residues. The V and J ends lost 0 bases and 5 bases respectively, with 7 bases between them. Germline-derived CDR1 and CDR2 are SGHAT and FQDESV (reference sequence). CDR3 sequence (DNA): TGTGCCAGCAGCTTAGCCCGGGGGACCGGGGAGCTGTTTTTT. It codes for CASSLARGTGELFF. Full variable domain (outside the CDR3, taken from reference TRBV11-1 and TRBJ2-2): EAEVAQSPRYKITEKSQAVAFWCDPISGHATLYWYRQILGQGPELLVQFQDESVVDDSQLPKDRFSAERLKGVDSTLKIQPAELGDSAMYLCASSLARGTGELFFGEGSRLTVL.